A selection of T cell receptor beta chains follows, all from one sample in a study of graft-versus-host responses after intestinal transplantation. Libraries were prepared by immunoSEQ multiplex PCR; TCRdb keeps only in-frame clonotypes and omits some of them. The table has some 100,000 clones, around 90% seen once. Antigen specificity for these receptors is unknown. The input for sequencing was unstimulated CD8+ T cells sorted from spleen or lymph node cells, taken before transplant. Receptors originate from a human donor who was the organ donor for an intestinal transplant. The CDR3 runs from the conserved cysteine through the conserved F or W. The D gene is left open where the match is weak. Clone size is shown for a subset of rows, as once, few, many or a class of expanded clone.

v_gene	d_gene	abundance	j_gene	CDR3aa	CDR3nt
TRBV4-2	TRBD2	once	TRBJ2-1	CASSQKLPSGGRDEQFF	TGTGCCAGCAGCCAAAAACTACCTAGCGGGGGCAGGGATGAGCAGTTCTTC
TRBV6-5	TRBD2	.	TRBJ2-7	CASSYGPASGPYEQYF	TGTGCCAGCAGTTACGGTCCTGCTAGCGGCCCCTACGAGCAGTACTTC
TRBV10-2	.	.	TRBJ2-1	CASIGGGTGPQTYNEQFF	TGCGCCAGCATAGGGGGGGGTACAGGACCCCAGACCTACAATGAGCAGTTCTTC
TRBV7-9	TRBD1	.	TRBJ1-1	CASSLFNRGPTEAFF	TGTGCCAGCAGCCTATTTAACAGGGGACCGACTGAAGCTTTCTTT
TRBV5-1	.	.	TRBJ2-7	CASSLEWATRTYEQYF	TGCGCCAGCAGCTTGGAGTGGGCTACCCGAACCTACGAGCAGTACTTC
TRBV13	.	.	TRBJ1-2	CASSSREVAWDTSGYTF	TGTGCCAGCAGCTCCCGAGAGGTTGCTTGGGACACCTCTGGCTACACCTTC
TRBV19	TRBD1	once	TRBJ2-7	CASSDRGRGKYEQYF	TGTGCCAGTAGTGACCGTGGCAGGGGGAAATACGAGCAGTACTTC
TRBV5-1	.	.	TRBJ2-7	CASSLVPSSYEQYF	TGCGCCAGCAGCTTGGTCCCGAGTTCCTACGAGCAGTACTTC
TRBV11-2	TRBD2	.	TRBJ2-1	CASSLVLGEGVDEQFF	TGTGCCAGCAGCTTAGTGCTGGGGGAGGGTGTAGATGAGCAGTTCTTC
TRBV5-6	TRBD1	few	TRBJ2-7	CASSEGTVYEQYF	TGTGCCAGCAGCGAGGGGACAGTCTACGAGCAGTACTTC
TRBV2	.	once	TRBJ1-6	CASSDGGAENSPLHF	TGTGCCAGCAGTGATGGGGGGGCGGAAAATTCACCCCTCCACTTT